One and the same sample provided the 16 T cell receptor beta chains below, sequenced in a study of blood T cell repertoires in COVID-19 (dated by TCRdb to the early 2020s). Receptors were amplified or captured by the immunoSEQ multiplex PCR assay. Not all clones reach the TCRdb copy of this immuneACCESS table, which keeps in-frame sequences only. Checked studies attribute under half of the gap to unresolved V genes and leave the rest unexplained. The sample table lists 80,000 to 95,000 clones, around 86% of them with a count of one. The top ten hold roughly 15% of the sample. Sequenced material: peripheral blood. These receptors all stem from an elderly woman with active or convalescent COVID-19.

This clone has only a few counts. J is TRBJ2-1 and V is TRBV24-1; 7 bases are a match to TRBD2. This CDR3 has 16 amino acids. Germline values: CDR1 KGHDR, CDR2 SFDVKD. With V trimmed by 3 bases and J by 6 bases, 10 bases remained unmatched. The CDR3 loop is CATSDRSSGIPNEQFF. The CDR3 DNA follows: TGTGCCACCAGTGATCGCTCTAGCGGAATACCCAATGAGCAGTTCTTC.

The chain is built from TRBV5-6 and TRBJ2-1, with D possibly TRBD2 on 5 matching bases. V lost 4 bases to trimming and J lost 2 bases, with 16 bases between them. This CDR3 is 16 amino acids long. The germline V gene has CDR1 SGHDT and CDR2 YYEEEE. The CDR3 sequence: CASSRDSRPPYNEQFF. The CDR3 DNA follows: TGTGCCAGCAGCCGGGATAGCCGGCCCCCCTACAATGAGCAGTTCTTC.

The V gene is TRBV5-6, the J gene TRBJ1-4; D is possibly TRBD1 (5 bases). The ends were cut back, 4 bases at V and 8 bases at J, with 18 bases in the middle. The CDR3 covers 15 residues. Germline lookup yields CDR1 SGHDT and CDR2 YYEEEE. The CDR3 bases are TGTGCCAGCAGCCCGGGAGGTCAGGGCTGGGAAAAACTGTTTTTT. This gives the protein CASSPGGQGWEKLFF.

This clone showed up just a few times. The chain employs TRBV27 and TRBJ1-2; D may be TRBD1 (6 bases). V was shortened by 6 bases and J by 4 bases, with 18 bases between the two germline ends. CDR1 is MNHEY and CDR2 is SMNVEV in the germline V gene (reference sequence). The CDR3 has 15 residues. The CDR3 DNA reads as TGTGCCAGCAGCTCCGGGAGGGGGTATGGCTATGGCTACACCTTC. Its translation is CASSSGRGYGYGYTF.

The CDR3 DNA follows: TGTGCCAGTACCTTCACGGGGAACACTGAAGCTTTCTTT. Its translation: CASTFTGNTEAFF. V and J are TRBV19 and TRBJ1-1; no definite D call. This CDR3 has 13 amino acids. The germline V and J ends were trimmed by 7 bases and 1 base, with 10 bases remaining between them. Looked up from germline, CDR1 is LNHDA and CDR2 is SQIVND (reference sequence).

This chain joins TRBV19 and TRBJ1-1; a possible D gene is TRBD1 (5 bases). V gave up 2 bases and J gave up 6 bases, with 10 bases separating them. This CDR3 region has 13 residues. The germline gives CDR1 LNHDA, CDR2 SQIVND (reference sequence). In nucleotides, the CDR3 is TGTGCCAGTAGTATAACCCCAGGGTCTGAAGCTTTCTTT. Protein product: CASSITPGSEAFF.

In nucleotides, the CDR3 is TGTGCCAGCAGTTCCTCGGGGGGGAGCACTGAAGCTTTCTTT. Translated: CASSSSGGSTEAFF. The chain is built from TRBV28 and TRBJ1-1; tentatively, D is TRBD1 (5 bases). The CDR3 loop spans 14 amino acids. V gave up 4 bases and J gave up 4 bases, with 13 bases separating them. From germline, CDR1 is MDHEN and CDR2 SYDVKM.

V gene TRBV9 combines with J gene TRBJ2-7, with a weak D call TRBD2 (6 bases). Trimming took 4 bases from V and 0 from J, leaving 14 bases between them. The CDR3 loop spans 15 amino acids. Germline loops: CDR1 SGDLS, CDR2 YYNGEE. This chain's CDR3 is CASSSHAGFSYEQYF. The CDR3 DNA reads as TGTGCCAGCAGCAGCCATGCGGGATTCTCCTACGAGCAGTACTTC.

There are a few counts of this clone. The rearrangement uses TRBV7-8 and TRBJ1-3; tentative D call: TRBD1 (6 bases). Germline values: CDR1 SGHVS, CDR2 FQNEAQ. V was shortened by 4 bases and J by 0 bases, with 13 bases between the two germline ends. The CDR3 contains 16 residues. Written as DNA, the CDR3 is TGTGCCAGCAGCTCCGCAGGGGAGCCCTCTGGAAACACCATATATTTT. Protein sequence: CASSSAGEPSGNTIYF. The variable domain in full, completed from reference TRBV7-8 and TRBJ1-3, reads GAGVSQSPRYKVAKRGQDVALRCDPISGHVSLFWYQQALGQGPEFLTYFQNEAQLDKSGLPSDRFFAERPEGSVSTLKIQRTQQEDSAVYLCASSSAGEPSGNTIYFGEGSWLTVV.

The chain couples TRBV7-2 to TRBJ2-3; 11 bases align to TRBD1. CDR1 SGHTA and CDR2 FQGNSA come from the germline V gene. This CDR3 has 15 residues. The trim removed 4 bases at V and 7 bases at J, leaving 7 bases unmatched. CDR3 protein: CASSSGTGGINTQYF. DNA for the CDR3: TGTGCCAGCAGCTCCGGGACAGGGGGTATAAATACGCAGTATTTT. The variable domain in full, with the rest retrieved from reference TRBV7-2 and TRBJ2-3, is GAGVSQSPSNKVTEKGKDVELRCDPISGHTALYWYRQSLGQGLEFLIYFQGNSAPDKSGLPSDRFSAERTGGSVSTLTIQRTQQEDSAVYLCASSSGTGGINTQYFGPGTRLTVL.

The chain joins TRBV2 to TRBJ2-3; D is perhaps TRBD1 (6 bases). The CDR3 has 14 amino acids. Germline V CDR1 and CDR2: SNHLY, FYNNEI. V was shortened by 3 bases and J by 6 bases, with 13 bases between the two germline ends. In DNA, the CDR3 is TGTGCCAGCAGTGAGTCAGGGGTGGGGGATACGCAGTATTTT. This gives the protein CASSESGVGDTQYF.

This clone came up once. In nucleotides, the CDR3 is TGTGCCAGCAGTAGAGGGTTTCAAGAGACCCAGTACTTC. This sequence encodes CASSRGFQETQYF. This chain uses TRBV6-2 or TRBV6-3 with TRBJ2-5; D might be TRBD2 (5 bases). The CDR3 spans 13 residues. Trimming stripped 5 bases from V and 2 bases from J, with 9 bases between. Per the germline V gene, CDR1 is MNHEY and CDR2 is SVGEGT.

The J gene is TRBJ1-3, the V gene TRBV28, with a tentative D call TRBD1 (5 bases). V was trimmed by 6 bases and J by 4 bases, leaving 10 bases between them. The germline V gene has CDR1 MDHEN and CDR2 SYDVKM. The CDR3 has 13 residues. The CDR3 protein is CASRAGPGNTIYF. CDR3 coding DNA: TGTGCCAGCAGAGCGGGGCCCGGAAACACCATATATTTT.

This sequence joins TRBV27 and TRBJ1-1; D not certain. Germline loops: CDR1 MNHEY, CDR2 SMNVEV (reference sequence). The CDR3 has 14 amino acids. Trimming removed 2 bases at V and 1 base at J, with 8 bases between. In nucleotides, the CDR3 is TGTGCCAGCAGTTTACGGGGTACGAACACTGAAGCTTTCTTT. It yields the protein CASSLRGTNTEAFF.

This clone appeared a few times. This same CDR3 is encoded by further DNA sequences in the sample. The chain is built from TRBV18 and TRBJ1-1; D ambiguous. This CDR3 spans 14 amino acids. Trimming took 0 bases from V and 1 from J, leaving 6 bases between them. From germline, CDR1 is KGHSH and CDR2 LQKENI. The CDR3 nucleotides read TGTGCCAGCTCACCACCTCCAGGGAACACTGAAGCTTTCTTT. Protein product: CASSPPPGNTEAFF. Based on the CDR3 plus reference TRBV18 and TRBJ1-1, the full variable domain is NAGVMQNPRHLVRRRGQEARLRCSPMKGHSHVYWYRQLPEEGLKFMVYLQKENIIDESGMPKERFSAEFPKEGPSILRIQQVVRGDSAAYFCASSPPPGNTEAFFGQGTRLTVV.

This rearrangement joins TRBV7-3 to TRBJ2-1; TRBD2 aligns across 7 bases. CDR3 size: 13 residues. Germline V gene data show CDR1 as SGHTA and CDR2 as FQGTGA. After removal of 5 bases from V and 2 bases from J, the junction contained 0 bases not matched to a gene. The CDR3 DNA sequence: TGTGCCAGCAGCCTAGCGGCCTACAATGAGCAGTTCTTC. It yields the protein CASSLAAYNEQFF.